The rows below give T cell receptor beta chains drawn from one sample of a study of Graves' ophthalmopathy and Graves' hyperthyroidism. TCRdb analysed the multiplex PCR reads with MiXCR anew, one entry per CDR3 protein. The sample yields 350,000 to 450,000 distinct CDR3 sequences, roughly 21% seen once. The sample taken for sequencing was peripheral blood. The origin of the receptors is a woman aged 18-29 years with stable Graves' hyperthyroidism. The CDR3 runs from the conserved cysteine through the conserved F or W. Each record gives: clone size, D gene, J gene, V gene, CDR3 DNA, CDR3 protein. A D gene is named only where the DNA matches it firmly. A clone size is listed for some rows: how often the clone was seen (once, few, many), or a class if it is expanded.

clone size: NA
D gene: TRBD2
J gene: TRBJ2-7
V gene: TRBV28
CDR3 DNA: TGTGCCAGCAGTTCAGGGACTAGCGGGAGTCCCCTCTACTTC
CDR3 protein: CASSSGTSGSPLYF

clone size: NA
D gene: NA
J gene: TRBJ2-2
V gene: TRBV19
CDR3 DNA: TGTGCCAGTAGTACGCTCATCGGCCTGAACACCGGGGAGCTGTTTTTT
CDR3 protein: CASSTLIGLNTGELFF

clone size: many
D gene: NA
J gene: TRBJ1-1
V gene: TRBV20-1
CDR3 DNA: TGCAGTGCTAGAGATCCGGGAGGGGACGTCAATGAGGCTTTCTTT
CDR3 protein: CSARDPGGDVNEAFF

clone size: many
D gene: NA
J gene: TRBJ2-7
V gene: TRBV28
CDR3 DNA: TGTGCCAGCAGTTTCGGGGGCGGCTACGAGCAGTACTTC
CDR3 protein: CASSFGGGYEQYF

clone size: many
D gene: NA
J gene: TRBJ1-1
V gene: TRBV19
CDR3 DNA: TGTGCCAGTAGTATAGAACCAGCGAACACTGAAGCTTTCTTT
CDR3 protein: CASSIEPANTEAFF

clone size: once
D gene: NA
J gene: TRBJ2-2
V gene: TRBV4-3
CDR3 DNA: TGCGCCAGCAGCCAGGGGATAGGCCCTCCAAACACCGGGGAGCTGTTTTTT
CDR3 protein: CASSQGIGPPNTGELFF

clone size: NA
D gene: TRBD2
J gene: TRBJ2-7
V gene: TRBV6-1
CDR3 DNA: TGTGCCAGCACCCTGGGGGGGGGGGTCCCCTACGAGCAGTACTTC
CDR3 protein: CASTLGGGVPYEQYF

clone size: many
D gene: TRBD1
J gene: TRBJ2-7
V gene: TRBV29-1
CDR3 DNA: TGCAGCGCCCTGACAGGGGACAACGAGCAGTACTTC
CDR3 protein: CSALTGDNEQYF

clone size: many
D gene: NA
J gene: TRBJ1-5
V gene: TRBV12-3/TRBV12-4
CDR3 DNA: TGTGCCAGCAGTTTGACAGTTGGACAGCCCCAGCATTTT
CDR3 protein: CASSLTVGQPQHF

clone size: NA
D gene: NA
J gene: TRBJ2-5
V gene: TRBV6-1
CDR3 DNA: TGTGCCAGCAGGATTACAGTTCAAGAGACCCAGTACTTC
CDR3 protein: CASRITVQETQYF

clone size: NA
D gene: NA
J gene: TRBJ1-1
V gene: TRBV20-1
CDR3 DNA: TGCAGTGCTCCTGTCTGGAACACTGAAGCTTTCTTT
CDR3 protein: CSAPVWNTEAFF

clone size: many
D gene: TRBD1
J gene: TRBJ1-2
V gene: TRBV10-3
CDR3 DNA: TGTGCCATCAGGGGACAGGGGAGCAACTATGGCTACACCTTC
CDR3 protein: CAIRGQGSNYGYTF

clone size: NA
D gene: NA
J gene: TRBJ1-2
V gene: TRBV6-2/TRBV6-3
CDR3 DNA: TGTGCCAGCAGTTACGACAGGATTGATGGCTACACCTTC
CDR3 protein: CASSYDRIDGYTF

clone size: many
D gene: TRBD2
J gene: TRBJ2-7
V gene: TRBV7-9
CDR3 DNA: TGTGCCAGCAGCTTAGCACGCGGGGGAAAGGACGAGCAGTACTTC
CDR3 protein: CASSLARGGKDEQYF

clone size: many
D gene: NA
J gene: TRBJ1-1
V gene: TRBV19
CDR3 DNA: TGTGCCAGTAGGGCTGGCCCGAACACTGAAGCTTTCTTT
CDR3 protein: CASRAGPNTEAFF